Shown below are 19 T cell receptor beta chains from a single sample sequenced in a study of beta chain features in type 1 diabetes. Study observations and caveats: Type 1 diabetes patients showed a moderate but significant shortening of TCRB CDR3s in all four CD4+ subsets.

Isolated RNA was reverse transcribed in full, so expressed TCRB transcripts were sequenced. Profiled with immunoSEQ multiplex PCR; TCRdb holds only in-frame clones, not every one. This sample has approximately 150,000 clones, with around 63% found just once. The antigens these receptors bind are not known. Material for sequencing was naive CD4+ T cells from blood. All receptors derive from a man aged 25 to 45 with type 1 diabetes.

Concerning this clone: Additional DNA sequences in this sample encode the identical CDR3. The chain couples TRBV20-1 to TRBJ2-1; the D is unclear. With 1 base removed from V and 4 bases from J, the gap between germline ends came to 2 bases. CDR3 length: 11 residues. Per the germline V gene, CDR1 is DFQATT and CDR2 is SNEGSKA (reference sequence). The CDR3: CSARGYNEQFF. CDR3 DNA: TGCAGTGCTAGAGGATACAATGAGCAGTTCTTC.

The chain uses TRBV6-6 and TRBJ1-2; 9 nucleotides line up with TRBD1. The CDR3 loop spans 15 amino acids. Germline loops: CDR1 MNHNY, CDR2 SVGAGI (reference sequence). V dropped 6 bases and J dropped 7; count of bases not matched to a gene: 12. CDR3 sequence: CASSPPRDRDFGYTF. The CDR3 bases are TGTGCCAGCAGCCCGCCCCGGGACAGGGACTTTGGCTACACCTTC.

V gene TRBV2 combines with J gene TRBJ1-1, with 7 bases that match TRBD1. The CDR3 covers 14 residues. Germline V gene sequence: CDR1 SNHLY, CDR2 FYNNEI. J gave up 6 bases and V 6 bases, and 10 bases lay outside the gene matches. The CDR3 DNA is TGTGCCAGCAGGACAGGGTTGGTTTACGCTGAAGCTTTCTTT. Protein product: CASRTGLVYAEAFF.

The chain carries TRBV29-1 and TRBJ2-7, with TRBD1 matching over 7 bases. Per germline, CDR1 SQVTM and CDR2 ANQGSEA. V gave up 4 bases and J gave up 6 bases; unmatched junction bases: 9. CDR3 length equals 13 residues. In DNA, the CDR3 is TGCAGCGTTGTAGGACAGGCGAGGGGCGAGCAGTACTTC. Translating it yields CSVVGQARGEQYF.

The V gene is TRBV10-3, the J gene TRBJ2-4; tentatively, D is TRBD1 or TRBD2 (5 bases each). V lost 10 bases and J lost 0, with 13 bases in between. This CDR3 contains 14 residues. Per germline, CDR1 ENHRY and CDR2 SYGVKD. The CDR3 DNA reads TGTGCCAGCAGGGAGCGGCTAGCCAAAAACATTCAGTACTTC. Translating gives CASRERLAKNIQYF.

In this sample, this clone turned up a few times. J is TRBJ2-7 and V is TRBV30, with D unclear. This CDR3 region has 11 residues. The V end lost 3 bases, the J end lost 4 bases, and 7 bases lay between the germline ends. The V gene's germline CDR1 is GTSNPN and CDR2 SVGIG (reference sequence). The CDR3 DNA reads TGTGCCTGGAGATACTCGTACGAGCAGTACTTC. Encoded protein: CAWRYSYEQYF.

The CDR3 spells CSVLSEATNEKLFF. The CDR3 region has the DNA TGCAGCGTTTTAAGCGAGGCAACTAATGAAAAACTGTTTTTT. The chain joins TRBV29-1 to TRBJ1-4, with D uncertain. V was cut by 5 bases and J by 0 bases, with 10 bases left in between. Looked up from germline, CDR1 is SQVTM and CDR2 is ANQGSEA. This CDR3 has 14 amino acids.

The chain recombines TRBV6-5 with TRBJ2-7, with 7 bases that match TRBD2. Looked up from germline, CDR1 is MNHEY and CDR2 is SVGAGI. Losses at the gene ends were 6 bases for V and 6 bases for J; bases not matched to a gene: 8. This CDR3 region has 13 residues. The DNA for the CDR3 is TGTGCCAGCAGGAACGGACTAGTTCCCGAGCAGTACTTC. As protein: CASRNGLVPEQYF.

The chain is built from TRBV7-2 and TRBJ2-1; the D gene is possibly TRBD1 (5 bases). The CDR3 is 13 amino acids. Germline-derived CDR1 and CDR2 are SGHTA and FQGNSA. Between the trimmed V and J ends, which lost 4 bases and 8 bases, there was a span of 12 bases. The DNA of the CDR3 is TGTGCCAGCAGCTCCAATCAGGGTTATGAGCAGTTCTTC. It is translated as CASSSNQGYEQFF.

This clone came up a few times. The V call is TRBV29-1, the J call TRBJ2-7; TRBD2 matches at 12 bases. This CDR3 spans 14 amino acids. The V and J ends lost 4 bases and 1 base, in that order; junction bases with no gene match: 2. The germline CDR1 and CDR2 sequences are SQVTM and ANQGSEA. DNA of the CDR3: TGCAGCGTTGGGACTAGCGGGACATCCTACGAGCAGTACTTC. This gives the protein CSVGTSGTSYEQYF.

The V and J genes are TRBV7-2 and TRBJ2-7, with TRBD1 matching over 8 bases. The germline V gene has CDR1 SGHTA and CDR2 FQGNSA. CDR3 length equals 12 residues. The trim removed 1 base at V and 10 bases at J, leaving 3 bases unmatched. The CDR3 sequence is CASSLDGQGQYF. DNA for the CDR3: TGTGCCAGCAGCTTAGATGGACAGGGACAGTACTTC.

The chain is built from TRBV29-1 and TRBJ1-1, with 8 nucleotides matching TRBD1. After removal of 4 bases from V and 6 bases from J, the junction contained 4 bases not matched to a gene. CDR3 length equals 12 residues. Germline V lookup: CDR1 SQVTM, CDR2 ANQGSEA. The CDR3 DNA sequence: TGCAGCGTTGGAGGACAGGGTCCTGAAGCTTTCTTT. Its protein is CSVGGQGPEAFF.

The chain employs TRBV7-2 and TRBJ2-3; no clear D gene. V gave up 1 base and J gave up 2 bases, with 13 bases separating them. Germline CDR1 SGHTA, CDR2 FQGNSA. The CDR3 length is 16 residues. The CDR3: CASSLVGPVDTDTQYF. CDR3 in DNA: TGTGCCAGCAGCTTAGTAGGCCCAGTGGACACAGATACGCAGTATTTT.

The rearrangement joins TRBV30 to TRBJ1-1; D is ambiguous. Germline V lookup: CDR1 GTSNPN, CDR2 SVGIG (reference sequence). The germline V and J ends were trimmed by 0 bases and 8 bases, with 7 bases remaining between them. This CDR3 comprises 11 residues. The CDR3 region is CAWSVSWEAFF. DNA for the CDR3: TGTGCCTGGAGTGTCTCATGGGAAGCTTTCTTT.

The J gene is TRBJ2-1, the V gene TRBV30; 8 bases are a match to TRBD1. V trimming: 0 bases; J trimming: 4 bases; junction bases outside the gene matches: 14. This CDR3 is 18 amino acids long. Germline V gene sequence: CDR1 GTSNPN, CDR2 SVGIG (reference sequence). The CDR3 here is CAWSVGLLTGVVYNEQFF. The CDR3 nucleotides read TGTGCCTGGAGTGTCGGTCTCCTGACAGGGGTGGTGTACAATGAGCAGTTCTTC.

This clone was seen only once. The chain couples TRBV29-1 to TRBJ1-5; tentatively, D is TRBD1 (6 bases). V was clipped by 6 bases and J by 2 bases, with 14 bases between them. Germline V gene data show CDR1 as SQVTM and CDR2 as ANQGSEA. There are 14 residues in the CDR3. CDR3 sequence reads: CSVVEQGRNQPQHF. CDR3 DNA: TGCAGCGTCGTTGAACAGGGCCGCAATCAGCCCCAGCATTTT.

The rearrangement links TRBV4-3 to TRBJ1-1, with no clear D. CDR3 length: 17 residues. The V end was cut by 0 bases, the J end by 3 bases, with 17 bases between. CDR1 and CDR2 (germline): LGHNA, YSLEER. CDR3 nucleotide sequence: TGCGCCAGCAGCCAAGAGTTAGTCCGGGTGGGGTACACTGAAGCTTTCTTT. Its translation is CASSQELVRVGYTEAFF.

The CDR3 reads CSVGGSDEQFF. CDR3 DNA sequence: TGCAGTGTAGGAGGGAGCGATGAGCAGTTCTTC. V gene TRBV20-1 combines with J gene TRBJ2-1, with a possible D match to TRBD2 (6 bases). CDR1 is DFQATT and CDR2 is SNEGSKA in the germline V gene (reference sequence). V lost 7 bases, J lost 8 bases, and 12 bases lay in between. This CDR3 contains 11 residues.

The chain is built from TRBV9 and TRBJ2-5; 7 nucleotides agree with TRBD2. This CDR3 is built from 15 residues. V was clipped by 0 bases and J by 5 bases; unmatched bases: 7. Germline V CDR1 and CDR2: SGDLS, YYNGEE. The CDR3 spells CASSVGQSGEETQYF. The CDR3 DNA sequence: TGTGCCAGCAGCGTAGGGCAAAGCGGGGAGGAGACCCAGTACTTC.